The sequence of this T cell receptor (beta chain) was determined in a study of human T cells and chemical hapten exposure. Study-level points and caveats: Expanded TCRs created a significantly greater count of big CDR3 similarity clusters than controls did. A positive correlation with patch test score was shown by PT1 expanded TCR counts.

In its sample, this clonotype was seen once. Its antigen is currently unknown. It was the library that attached unique molecular identifiers to individual cDNA molecules. MiXCR, applied by TCRdb to the RACE reads, yields one record per CDR3 protein. The sample consists of 90,000 to 110,000 distinct CDR3 sequences, approximately 36% of them appearing once. The germline V gene encodes CDR1 SGHKS and CDR2 YYEKEE (reference sequence). The junction had 10 bases not matched to a gene; V was cut back by 3 bases and J by 4 bases. The CDR3 has 16 amino acids. Specified time point: patch test 3, about 24 weeks after DPC sensitization. Treatment of the sample: therapeutic diphenylcyclopropenone sensitization with weekly scalp DPC.

This sequence originates from a man aged 40-50 years with alopecia areata. Some clones in this sample may be carry-over from other donors' samples. The chain carries TRBV5-5 and TRBJ2-3; TRBD2 aligns across 8 bases. This material consisted of whole blood, taken in connection with sensitization to the hapten diphenylcyclopropenone (DPC). DNA for the CDR3: TGTGCCAGCAGCTCGGGTGTTACTAGCGGTGCAGATACGCAGTATTTT. Amino acid sequence: CASSSGVTSGADTQYF.